This paragraph reports one T cell receptor (beta chain). The record originates from a study of long-term antiretroviral therapy in people with HIV. Inclusion required at least two post-ART and at least one pre-ART PBMC samples. Survey-level immunoSEQ v3.0 assays were run. The method was immunoSEQ multiplex PCR; TCRdb's version includes in-frame clones alone and lacks a portion of them. The profile shows 15,000 to 20,000 clones, about 80% of them singletons. The TCR sequence derives from a woman between 45 and 65 years old with HIV. Here the sequenced sample was unsorted PBMCs, taken 1.5 years before starting antiretroviral therapy.

Here the CDR3 DNA reads TGTGCCAGCAGCTTCTGGGGGGCCGAGGCAGATACGCAGTATTTT. It specifies CASSFWGAEADTQYF. The chain employs TRBV7-2 and TRBJ2-3; tentatively, D is TRBD1 or TRBD2 (6 bases each). This CDR3 comprises 15 residues. V gave up 3 bases and J gave up 4 bases, with 14 bases separating them. Germline V gene data show CDR1 as SGHTA and CDR2 as FQGNSA.